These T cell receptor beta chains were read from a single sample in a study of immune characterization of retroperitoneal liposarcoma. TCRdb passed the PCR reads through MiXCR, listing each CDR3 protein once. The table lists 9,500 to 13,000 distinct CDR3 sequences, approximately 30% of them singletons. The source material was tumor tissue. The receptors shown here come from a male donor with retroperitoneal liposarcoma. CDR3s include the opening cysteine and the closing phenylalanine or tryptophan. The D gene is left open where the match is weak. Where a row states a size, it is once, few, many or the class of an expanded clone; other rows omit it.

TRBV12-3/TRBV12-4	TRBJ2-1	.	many	TGTGCCAGCACCGGGACCAACAATGAGCAGTTCTTC	CASTGTNNEQFF
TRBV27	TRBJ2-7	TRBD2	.	TGTGCCAGCAGTGGACTAGCGGGAGCCTACTACGAGCAGTACTTC	CASSGLAGAYYEQYF
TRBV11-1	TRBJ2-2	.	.	TGTGCCAGCAGCTCCTCCTCAAGTGGAACCGGGGAGCTGTTTTTT	CASSSSSSGTGELFF
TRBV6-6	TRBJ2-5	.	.	TGTGCCAGCAGTTACCGGGTCCAAGAGACCCAGTACTTC	CASSYRVQETQYF
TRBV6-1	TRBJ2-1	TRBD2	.	TGTGCCAGCAGTGACCTAGCGGGGGGGCAGGAGACCCAGTTCTTC	CASSDLAGGQETQFF
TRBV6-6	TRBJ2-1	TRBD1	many	TGTGCCAGCAGTTCCCCGGGACAGGGGGCAAGTGAGCAGTTCTTC	CASSSPGQGASEQFF
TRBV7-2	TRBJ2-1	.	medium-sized	TGTGCCAGCAGCTTAGATGGAGGCACTTTCAATGAGCAGTTCTTC	CASSLDGGTFNEQFF
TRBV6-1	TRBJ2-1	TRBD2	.	TGTGCCAGCAGCCCATCTAGCGGGAGAGCCTACAATGAGCAGTTCTTC	CASSPSSGRAYNEQFF
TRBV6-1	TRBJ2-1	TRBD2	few	TGTGCCAGCAGTCCCCGGACTAGCGCAGGGGATGAGCAGTTCTTC	CASSPRTSAGDEQFF
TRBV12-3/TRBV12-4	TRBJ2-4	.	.	TGTGCCAGCAGTTGGGAATTTAAAGCGGGTCCTGATAATGAGCAGTACTTC	CASSWEFKAGPDNEQYF
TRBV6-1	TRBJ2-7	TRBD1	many	TGTGCCAGCACCCGACAGGGACCCTACAATGAGCAGTACTTC	CASTRQGPYNEQYF
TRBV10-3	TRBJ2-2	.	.	TGTGCCATTGGGGGATGGTCTACCGGGGAGCTGTTTTTT	CAIGGWSTGELFF
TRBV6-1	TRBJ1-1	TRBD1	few	TGTGCCAGCAGAGACCACCGGGACAGTTTTGAAGCTTTCTTT	CASRDHRDSFEAFF
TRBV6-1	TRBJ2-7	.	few	TGTGCCAGCAGTTGGCAGGGCCAAGCGGACAATGAGCAGTACTTC	CASSWQGQADNEQYF
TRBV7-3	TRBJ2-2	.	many	TGTGCCAGCAGGACCTTGGGCGGGGAGCTGTTTTTT	CASRTLGGELFF